This T cell receptor (beta chain) derives from a study of chemoradiotherapy in HPV16-positive cancers. Study in general: Candidate HPV-specific T-cell clones and common TCR motifs came from functional assays in two HPV16-positive patients. Regarding the study as a whole: Candidate HPV-specific clones and E7-related TCR motifs grew in tumor during treatment.

Here immunoSEQ multiplex PCR was the method, and the copy in TCRdb shows in-frame clones only, minus some. The sample has 2,500 to 4,000 clones, about nine tenths seen once. Germline loops: CDR1 SGDLS, CDR2 YYNGEE. This CDR3 is 13 amino acids long. V shed 4 bases and J shed 3 bases, with 10 bases lying between them. With regard to this clone: Its antigen is still unknown.

Over chemoradiotherapy, repertoires were sampled more than once. The chain employs TRBV9 and TRBJ1-1; D is undetermined. The sample here was tumor tissue, taken from a patient who underwent chemoradiotherapy. The sequence came from a human donor with HPV-associated anogenital cancer. DNA of the CDR3: TGTGCCAGCAGCACCGAGAGAGACACTGAAGCTTTCTTT. Its protein product is CASSTERDTEAFF. Complete variable domain (other parts from reference TRBV9 and TRBJ1-1): DSGVTQTPKHLITATGQRVTLRCSPRSGDLSVYWYQQSLDQGLQFLIQYYNGEERAKGNILERFSAQQFPDLHSELNLSSLELGDSALYFCASSTERDTEAFFGQGTRLTVV.